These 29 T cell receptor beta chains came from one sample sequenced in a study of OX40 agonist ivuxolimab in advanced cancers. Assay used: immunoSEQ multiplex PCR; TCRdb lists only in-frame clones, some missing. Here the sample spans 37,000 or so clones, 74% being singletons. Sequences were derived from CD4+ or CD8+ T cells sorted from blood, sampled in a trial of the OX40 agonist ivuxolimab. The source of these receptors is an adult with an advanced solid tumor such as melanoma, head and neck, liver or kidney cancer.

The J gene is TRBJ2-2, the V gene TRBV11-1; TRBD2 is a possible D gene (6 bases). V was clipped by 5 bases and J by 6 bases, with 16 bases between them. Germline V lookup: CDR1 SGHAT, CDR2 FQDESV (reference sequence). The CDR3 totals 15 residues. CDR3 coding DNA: TGTGCCAGCAGCCCAAATGACGGAGGGTCCGGGGAGCTGTTTTTT. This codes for CASSPNDGGSGELFF.

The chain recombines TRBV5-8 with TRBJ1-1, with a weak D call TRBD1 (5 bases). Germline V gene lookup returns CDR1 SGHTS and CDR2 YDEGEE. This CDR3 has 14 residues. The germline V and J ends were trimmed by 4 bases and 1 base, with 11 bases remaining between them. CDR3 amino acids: CASSGAAGNTEAFF. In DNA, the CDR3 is TGTGCCAGCAGCGGGGCTGCGGGGAACACTGAAGCTTTCTTT.

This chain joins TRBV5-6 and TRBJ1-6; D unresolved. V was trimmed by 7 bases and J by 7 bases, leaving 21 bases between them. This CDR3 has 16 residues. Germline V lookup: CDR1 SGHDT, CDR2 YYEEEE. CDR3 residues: CASEISPRTGNSPLHF. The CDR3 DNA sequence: TGTGCCAGCGAAATAAGCCCTCGGACGGGGAATTCACCCCTCCACTTT.

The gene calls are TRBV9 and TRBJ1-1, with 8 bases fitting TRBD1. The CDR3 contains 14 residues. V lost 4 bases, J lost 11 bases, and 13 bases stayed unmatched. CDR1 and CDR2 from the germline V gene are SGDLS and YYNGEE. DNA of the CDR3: TGTGCCAGCAGCCCAAATCCGGGGACAGGTTCGGCTTTCTTT. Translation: CASSPNPGTGSAFF.

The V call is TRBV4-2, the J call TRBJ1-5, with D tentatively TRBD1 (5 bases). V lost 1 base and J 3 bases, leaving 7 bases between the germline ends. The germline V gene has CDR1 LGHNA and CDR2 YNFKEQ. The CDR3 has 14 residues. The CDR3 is CASSQATVNQPQHF. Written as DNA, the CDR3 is TGTGCCAGCAGCCAAGCGACAGTCAATCAGCCCCAGCATTTT.

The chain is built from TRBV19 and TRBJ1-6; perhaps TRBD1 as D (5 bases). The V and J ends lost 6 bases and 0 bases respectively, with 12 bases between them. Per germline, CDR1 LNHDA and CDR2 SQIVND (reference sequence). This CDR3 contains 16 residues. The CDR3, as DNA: TGTGCCAGTAGGGAGACAGCGAGCTCCTATAATTCACCCCTCCACTTT. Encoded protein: CASRETASSYNSPLHF. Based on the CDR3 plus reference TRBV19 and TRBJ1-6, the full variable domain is DGGITQSPKYLFRKEGQNVTLSCEQNLNHDAMYWYRQDPGQGLRLIYYSQIVNDFQKGDIAEGYSVSREKKESFPLTVTSAQKNPTAFYLCASRETASSYNSPLHFGNGTRLTVT.

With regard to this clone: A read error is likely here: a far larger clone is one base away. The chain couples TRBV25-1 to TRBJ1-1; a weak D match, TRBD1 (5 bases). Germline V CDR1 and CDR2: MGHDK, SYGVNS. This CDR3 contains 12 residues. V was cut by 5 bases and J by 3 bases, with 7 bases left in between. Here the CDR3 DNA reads TGTGCCAGCAGTTGGGGGTACACTGAAGCTTTCTTT. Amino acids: CASSWGYTEAFF.

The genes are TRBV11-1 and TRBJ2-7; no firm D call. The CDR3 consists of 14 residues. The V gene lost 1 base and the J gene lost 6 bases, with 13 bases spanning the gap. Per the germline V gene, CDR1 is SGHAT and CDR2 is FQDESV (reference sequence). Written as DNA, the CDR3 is TGTGCCAGCAGCTTAGATGGGCCTGTGGGCGAGCAGTACGTC. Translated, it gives CASSLDGPVGEQYV.

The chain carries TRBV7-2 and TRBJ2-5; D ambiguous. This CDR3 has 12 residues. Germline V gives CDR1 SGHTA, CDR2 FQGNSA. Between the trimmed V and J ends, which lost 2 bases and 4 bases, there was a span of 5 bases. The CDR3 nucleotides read TGTGCCAGCAGCTTACTAACAGAGACCCAGTACTTC. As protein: CASSLLTETQYF.

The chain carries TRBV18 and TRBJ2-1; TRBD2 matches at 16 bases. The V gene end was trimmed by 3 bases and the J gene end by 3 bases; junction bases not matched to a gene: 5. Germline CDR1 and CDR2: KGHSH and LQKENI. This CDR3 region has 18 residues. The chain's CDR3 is CASSPGTSGGAGYNEQFF. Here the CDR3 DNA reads TGTGCCAGCTCACCTGGGACTAGCGGGGGGGCCGGCTACAATGAGCAGTTCTTC.

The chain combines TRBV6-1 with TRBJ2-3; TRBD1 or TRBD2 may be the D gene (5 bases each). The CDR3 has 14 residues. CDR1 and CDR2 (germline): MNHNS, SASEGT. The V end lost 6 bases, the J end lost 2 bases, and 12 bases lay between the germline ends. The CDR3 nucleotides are TGTGCCAGCAGGGGACGGGTAAACACAGATACGCAGTATTTT. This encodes CASRGRVNTDTQYF.

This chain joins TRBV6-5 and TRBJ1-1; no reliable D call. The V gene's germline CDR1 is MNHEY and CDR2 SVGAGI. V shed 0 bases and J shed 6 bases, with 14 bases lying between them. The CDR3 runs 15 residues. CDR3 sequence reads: CASSYSVRGSSEAFF. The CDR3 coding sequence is TGTGCCAGCAGTTACTCGGTGCGCGGGTCCTCTGAAGCTTTCTTT.

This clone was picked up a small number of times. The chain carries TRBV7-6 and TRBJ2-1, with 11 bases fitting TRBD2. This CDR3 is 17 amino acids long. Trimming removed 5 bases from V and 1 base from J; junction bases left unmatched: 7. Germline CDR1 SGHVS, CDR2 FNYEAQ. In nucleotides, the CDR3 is TGTGCCAGCAGCCCCAATAGCGGGGGGGATTCCTACAATGAGCAGTTCTTC. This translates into CASSPNSGGDSYNEQFF.

Here the CDR3 reads CALDSGGAGDTQYF. CDR3 nucleotides: TGTGCCCTTGATAGCGGGGGGGCCGGAGATACGCAGTATTTT. The chain uses TRBV6-1 and TRBJ2-3; the match to TRBD2 covers 11 bases. V gave up 11 bases and J gave up 5 bases; unmatched junction bases: 9. This CDR3 contains 14 residues. Germline loops: CDR1 MNHNS, CDR2 SASEGT.

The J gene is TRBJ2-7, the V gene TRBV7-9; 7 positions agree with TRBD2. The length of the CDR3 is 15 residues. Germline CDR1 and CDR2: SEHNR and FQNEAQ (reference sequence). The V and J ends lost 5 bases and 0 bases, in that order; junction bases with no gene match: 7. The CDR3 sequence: CASSTRGSPSYEQYV. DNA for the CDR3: TGTGCCAGCAGCACGCGGGGGTCTCCCTCCTACGAGCAGTACGTC.

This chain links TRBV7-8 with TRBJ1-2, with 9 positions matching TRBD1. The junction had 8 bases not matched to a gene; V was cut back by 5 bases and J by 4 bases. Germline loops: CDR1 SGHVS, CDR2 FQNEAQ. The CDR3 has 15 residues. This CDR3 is CASSRPGQGLYGYTF. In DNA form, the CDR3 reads TGTGCCAGCAGCCGTCCGGGACAGGGCCTCTATGGCTACACCTTC.

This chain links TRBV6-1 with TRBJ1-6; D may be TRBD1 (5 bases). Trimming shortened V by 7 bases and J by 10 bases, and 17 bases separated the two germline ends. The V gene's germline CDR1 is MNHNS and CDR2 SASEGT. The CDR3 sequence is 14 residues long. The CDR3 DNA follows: TGTGCCAGCACTAGTATAGGGGAATGGTCACCCCTCCACTTT. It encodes CASTSIGEWSPLHF.

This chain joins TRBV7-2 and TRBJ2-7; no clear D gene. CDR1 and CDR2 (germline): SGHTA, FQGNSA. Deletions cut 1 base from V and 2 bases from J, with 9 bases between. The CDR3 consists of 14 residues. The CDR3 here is CASSLDGRTYEQYV. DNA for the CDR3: TGTGCCAGCAGCTTAGATGGTCGGACCTACGAGCAGTACGTC.

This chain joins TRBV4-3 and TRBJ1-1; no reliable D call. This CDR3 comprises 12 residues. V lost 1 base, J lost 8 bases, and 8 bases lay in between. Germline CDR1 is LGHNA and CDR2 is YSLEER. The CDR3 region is CASSQGAGEAFF. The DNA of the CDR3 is TGCGCCAGCAGCCAAGGCGCGGGAGAAGCTTTCTTT.

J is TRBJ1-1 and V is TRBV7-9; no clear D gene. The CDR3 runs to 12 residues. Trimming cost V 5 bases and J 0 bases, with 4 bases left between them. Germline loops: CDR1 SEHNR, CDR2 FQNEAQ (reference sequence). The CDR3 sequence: CASSPLNTEAFF. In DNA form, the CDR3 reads TGTGCCAGCAGCCCACTGAACACTGAAGCTTTCTTT.

The CDR3 bases are TGTGCCAGCTCAGGGGCGCTTGGAGAAAAACTGTTTTTT. This encodes CASSGALGEKLFF. The J gene is TRBJ1-4, the V gene TRBV18, with D tentatively TRBD1 (5 bases). V gave up 5 bases and J gave up 8 bases, with 12 bases separating them. Germline CDR1 KGHSH, CDR2 LQKENI. The CDR3 has 13 amino acids.

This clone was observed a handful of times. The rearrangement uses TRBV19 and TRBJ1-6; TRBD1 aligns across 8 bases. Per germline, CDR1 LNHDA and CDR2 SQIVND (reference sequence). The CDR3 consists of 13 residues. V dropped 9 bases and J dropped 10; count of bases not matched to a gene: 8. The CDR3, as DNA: TGTGCCAGCGGGACAGGCAATCGATCACCCCTCCACTTT. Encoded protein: CASGTGNRSPLHF.

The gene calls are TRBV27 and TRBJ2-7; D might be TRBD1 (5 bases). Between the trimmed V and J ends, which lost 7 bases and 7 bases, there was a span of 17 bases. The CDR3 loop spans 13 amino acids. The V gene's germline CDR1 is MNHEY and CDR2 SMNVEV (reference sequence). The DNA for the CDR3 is TGTGCCAGCACCCACCAGGGCATGAGAGAGCAGTACGTC. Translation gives CASTHQGMREQYV.

The CDR3 protein is CASSTAGTGEFLHF. CDR3 coding DNA: TGCGCCAGCAGCACCGCCGGGACAGGCGAATTCCTCCACTTT. The chain employs TRBV5-1 and TRBJ1-6; TRBD1 matches at 8 bases. CDR3 length: 14 amino acids. Germline-derived CDR1 and CDR2 are SGHRS and YFSETQ. V dropped 4 bases and J dropped 15; count of bases not matched to a gene: 12.

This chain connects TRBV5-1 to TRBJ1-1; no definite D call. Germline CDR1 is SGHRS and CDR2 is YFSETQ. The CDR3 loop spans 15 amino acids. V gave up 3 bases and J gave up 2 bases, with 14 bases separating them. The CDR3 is CASSSTERANTEAFF. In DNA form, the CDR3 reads TGCGCCAGCAGCTCGACGGAGAGGGCAAACACTGAAGCTTTCTTT.

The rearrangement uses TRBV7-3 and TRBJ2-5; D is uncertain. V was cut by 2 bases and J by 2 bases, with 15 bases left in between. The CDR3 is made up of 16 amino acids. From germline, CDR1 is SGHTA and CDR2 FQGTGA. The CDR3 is CASSLFPGGGQETQYF. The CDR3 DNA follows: TGTGCCAGCAGCTTATTCCCGGGTGGCGGACAAGAGACCCAGTACTTC.

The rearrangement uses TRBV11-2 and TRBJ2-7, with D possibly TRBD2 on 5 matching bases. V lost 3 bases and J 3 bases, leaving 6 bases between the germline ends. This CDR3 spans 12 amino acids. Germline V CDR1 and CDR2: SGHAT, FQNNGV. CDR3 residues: CASSLDFYEQYV. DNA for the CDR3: TGTGCCAGCAGCTTGGACTTCTACGAGCAGTACGTC.

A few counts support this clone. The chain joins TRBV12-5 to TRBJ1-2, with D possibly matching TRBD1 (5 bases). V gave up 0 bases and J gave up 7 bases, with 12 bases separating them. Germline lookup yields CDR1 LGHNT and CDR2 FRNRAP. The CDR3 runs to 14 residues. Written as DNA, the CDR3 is TGTGCTAGTGGTTTGGTACAGGCTTCGTCTGGCTACACCTTC. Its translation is CASGLVQASSGYTF.

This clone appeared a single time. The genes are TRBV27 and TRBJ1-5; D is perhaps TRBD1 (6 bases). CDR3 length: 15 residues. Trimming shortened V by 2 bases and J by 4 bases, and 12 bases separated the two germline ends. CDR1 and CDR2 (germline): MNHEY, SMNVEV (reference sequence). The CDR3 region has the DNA TGTGCCAGCAGTTTAACCGGGGGCAGGAATCAGCCCCAGCATTTT. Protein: CASSLTGGRNQPQHF.